This T cell receptor beta chain was identified during a study of T cell repertoires in cytomegalovirus infection. This CDR3 has 12 amino acids. With 4 bases removed from V and 14 bases from J, the gap between germline ends came to 14 bases. Using its own MiXCR run on the reads, TCRdb lists one record per CDR3 protein. The data contain under 850,000 distinct CDR3 sequences, around 30% of them seen just once; the ten biggest clones take up over 15%. The sample holds a few counts of this clonotype. The antigen is not known. Sample: cultured PBMCs, taken from culture after CMV antigen stimulation. The receptor comes from a human donor in good health (CMV status not recorded). Some clones in this sample may be carry-over from other donors' samples. The chain links TRBV12-3 or TRBV12-4 to TRBJ1-4, with D tentatively TRBD1 (5 bases). CDR3: CASSWGGLNLFF. For the CDR3, the DNA is TGTGCCAGCAGTTGGGGGGGACTCAACCTGTTTTTT.